The 24 T cell receptor beta chains below come from one sample, sequenced in a study of cytomegalovirus exposure and HLA in healthy donors. Data came from immunoSEQ multiplex PCR; TCRdb stores just in-frame clones and leaves some out. The data contain about 180,000 clones, around nine tenths of them singletons. Sequenced material: PBMCs. The receptor source for this set is a man between 18 and 29 years old in good health and CMV-seropositive.

The DNA for the CDR3 is TGTGCCAGCTCACCACCAGACACTGAGCAGTTCTTC. Its translation is CASSPPDTEQFF. J is TRBJ2-1 and V is TRBV18, with D hard to call. Trimming took off 0 bases at V and 9 bases at J, with 6 bases between the two ends. Germline V lookup: CDR1 KGHSH, CDR2 LQKENI. This CDR3 has 12 amino acids.

The chain joins TRBV13 to TRBJ2-5, with D hard to call. CDR3 length: 15 amino acids. Germline CDR1 reads PRHDT; CDR2 reads FYEKMQ (reference sequence). V was clipped by 0 bases and J by 5 bases, with 13 bases between them. CDR3 DNA: TGTGCCAGCAGCTTAGGCCCGACTGAGTTGGAGACCCAGTACTTC. This encodes CASSLGPTELETQYF.

The V gene is TRBV9, the J gene TRBJ2-7, with 8 bases aligning to TRBD2. The CDR3 is made up of 15 amino acids. Losses at the gene ends were 2 bases for V and 2 bases for J; bases not matched to a gene: 6. Germline CDR1 and CDR2: SGDLS and YYNGEE. The CDR3 spells CASSVHPGGAYEQYF. In nucleotides, the CDR3 is TGTGCCAGCAGCGTCCACCCGGGGGGGGCCTACGAGCAGTACTTC.

The chain uses TRBV4-1 and TRBJ2-1, with D possibly matching TRBD2 (5 bases). CDR3 length: 19 amino acids. The ends were cut back, 6 bases at V and 6 bases at J, with 30 bases in the middle. The germline V gene encodes CDR1 MGHRA and CDR2 YSYEKL. The CDR3 region is CASRRAHPTQVQNINEQFF. DNA for the CDR3: TGCGCCAGCAGGAGGGCCCACCCGACCCAGGTACAGAATATCAATGAGCAGTTCTTC.

This clone was picked up a small number of times. The rearrangement joins TRBV25-1 to TRBJ1-4, with TRBD1 as a possible D gene (5 bases). This CDR3 is 15 amino acids long. CDR1 is MGHDK and CDR2 is SYGVNS in the germline V gene. Trimming left V 6 bases short and J 7 bases short, with 18 bases between. For the CDR3, the DNA is TGTGCCAGCAGCGACCTTGGAGGGGCGAGTGAAAAACTGTTTTTT. It translates to CASSDLGGASEKLFF.

This chain joins TRBV28 and TRBJ1-1, with unresolved D. The germline V and J ends were trimmed by 1 base and 1 base, with 10 bases remaining between them. The CDR3 is 15 amino acids. Germline values: CDR1 MDHEN, CDR2 SYDVKM. The CDR3 coding sequence is TGTGCCAGCAGTTTATTGTACAGTTCGAACACTGAAGCTTTCTTT. This codes for CASSLLYSSNTEAFF. Variable domain in full (rest from reference TRBV28 and TRBJ1-1): DVKVTQSSRYLVKRTGEKVFLECVQDMDHENMFWYRQDPGLGLRLIYFSYDVKMKEKGDIPEGYSVSREKKERFSLILESASTNQTSMYLCASSLLYSSNTEAFFGQGTRLTVV.

The chain carries TRBV28 and TRBJ2-6, with a weak D call TRBD2 (5 bases). Germline values: CDR1 MDHEN, CDR2 SYDVKM. The CDR3 is made up of 15 amino acids. Trimming removed 3 bases from V and 0 bases from J, with 6 bases in between. This CDR3 is CASSFGSSGANVLTF. CDR3 sequence (DNA): TGTGCCAGCAGTTTTGGGAGCTCTGGGGCCAACGTCCTGACTTTC.

The chain links TRBV5-1 to TRBJ2-2; TRBD1 matches 9 bases. V was clipped by 2 bases and J by 5 bases; unmatched bases: 1. The CDR3 contains 14 residues. The germline CDR1 and CDR2 sequences are SGHRS and YFSETQ. CDR3 sequence (DNA): TGCGCCAGCAGCTTACAGGGGGCGACCGGGGAGCTGTTTTTT. Amino acid sequence: CASSLQGATGELFF.

The chain is built from TRBV7-6 and TRBJ1-1, with D perhaps TRBD1 (6 bases). Germline V gene data show CDR1 as SGHVS and CDR2 as FNYEAQ. This CDR3 region has 16 residues. V was pared by 1 base and J by 3 bases, with 15 bases between. This chain's CDR3 is CASSLVGGRLHTEAFF. DNA for the CDR3: TGTGCCAGCAGCTTAGTCGGGGGGCGCCTTCACACTGAAGCTTTCTTT.

The V gene is TRBV21-1, the J gene TRBJ2-3; TRBD1, as called in the table, went unchecked against the DNA. TRBV21-1 has pseudogene status. CDR3 length: 17 residues. The CDR3 loop is CASSKGWTGPLRDTQYF. The CDR3 coding sequence is TGTGCCAGCAGCAAAGGGTGGACAGGACCCCTCCGGGATACGCAGTATTTT.

Here the CDR3 DNA reads TGTGCCAGCAGGTTACGTGGGACAGGCACGCAGTATTTT. This gives the protein CASRLRGTGTQYF. The chain carries TRBV28 and TRBJ2-3; TRBD1 matches 8 bases. The CDR3 consists of 13 residues. J lost 9 bases, V lost 6 bases, and 8 bases had no gene match. Germline lookup yields CDR1 MDHEN and CDR2 SYDVKM.

This clone was seen a few times. The chain joins TRBV10-3 to TRBJ1-2; maybe TRBD1 (5 bases). There are 13 residues in the CDR3. In germline, CDR1 is ENHRY, CDR2 SYGVKD. Trimming took 0 bases from V and 3 from J, leaving 5 bases between them. CDR3 DNA: TGTGCCATCAGTGAGTCAGGGGACTATGGCTACACCTTC. Encoded protein: CAISESGDYGYTF.

The V gene is TRBV10-3, the J gene TRBJ2-1, with TRBD2 matching 9 bases. This CDR3 has 14 amino acids. CDR1 is ENHRY and CDR2 is SYGVKD in the germline V gene. V shed 6 bases, J shed 5 bases, and the junction held 5 bases outside the gene matches. This CDR3 reads CAISLAGRNNEQFF. CDR3 nucleotide sequence: TGTGCCATCAGCCTAGCGGGACGGAACAATGAGCAGTTCTTC.

The rearrangement uses TRBV5-4 and TRBJ2-1; 11 bases line up with TRBD2. Germline lookup yields CDR1 SGHNT and CDR2 YYREEE (reference sequence). The V gene end was trimmed by 1 base and the J gene end by 10 bases; junction bases not matched to a gene: 1. The CDR3 sequence is 13 residues long. In nucleotides, the CDR3 is TGTGCCAGCAGCTTGACTAGCGGGGGAGAGCAGTTCTTC. Its protein is CASSLTSGGEQFF.

The CDR3 is CASSLVRGQEYTF. The CDR3 nucleotides read TGTGCCAGCAGCTTAGTCCGGGGACAGGAGTACACCTTC. V and J are TRBV7-2 and TRBJ1-2; 8 nucleotides match TRBD1. The V and J ends lost 1 base and 11 bases, in that order; junction bases with no gene match: 6. CDR3 length equals 13 residues. CDR1 is SGHTA and CDR2 is FQGNSA in the germline V gene.

Concerning this clone: Other DNA sequences within the sample encode an identical CDR3. The rearrangement links TRBV5-6 to TRBJ1-1; no definite D call. V dropped 0 bases and J dropped 6 bases, with 6 bases sitting between them. The germline V gene has CDR1 SGHDT and CDR2 YYEEEE. The CDR3 is 12 residues long. The CDR3 DNA follows: TGTGCCAGCAGCTTGGCGACTGCTGAAGCTTTCTTT. Protein: CASSLATAEAFF.

The chain recombines TRBV5-1 with TRBJ2-1; maybe TRBD1 (5 bases). This CDR3 has 14 amino acids. Trimming left V 2 bases short and J 5 bases short, with 11 bases between. Germline assignment: CDR1 SGHRS and CDR2 YFSETQ. CDR3 loop: CASSLAGFDNEQFF. CDR3 DNA sequence: TGCGCCAGCAGCTTAGCAGGGTTTGACAATGAGCAGTTCTTC.

The V call is TRBV7-9, the J call TRBJ2-3; TRBD2 agrees at 8 bases. Trimming cost V 4 bases and J 1 base; bases outside gene matches: 7. This CDR3 contains 16 residues. Per germline, CDR1 SEHNR and CDR2 FQNEAQ (reference sequence). Written as DNA, the CDR3 is TGTGCCAGCAGCTCCAGAAGGCGGGAGGGCACAGATACGCAGTATTTT. This gives the protein CASSSRRREGTDTQYF.

The CDR3, as DNA: TGTGCCAGCAGTTTTACAGGGTTAGGGTACAATGAGCAGTTCTTC. It translates to CASSFTGLGYNEQFF. The rearrangement links TRBV28 to TRBJ2-1; D is perhaps TRBD1 (6 bases). CDR1 is MDHEN and CDR2 is SYDVKM in the germline V gene. This CDR3 contains 15 residues. V lost 3 bases and J lost 4, with 13 bases in between.

This clone was counted between two and nine times. The chain employs TRBV7-8 and TRBJ2-2; 13 bases are a match to TRBD2. Per germline, CDR1 SGHVS and CDR2 FQNEAQ. There are 18 residues in the CDR3. V dropped 6 bases and J dropped 5; count of bases not matched to a gene: 12. The CDR3 loop is CASRSAPGLAGHTGELFF. CDR3 in DNA: TGTGCCAGCAGATCAGCCCCGGGACTAGCGGGACATACCGGGGAGCTGTTTTTT.

The chain uses TRBV5-1 and TRBJ1-1, with TRBD1 matching over 7 bases. With V trimmed by 3 bases and J by 1 base, 6 bases remained unmatched. Germline lookup yields CDR1 SGHRS and CDR2 YFSETQ. The CDR3 is made up of 15 amino acids. The CDR3 DNA reads as TGCGCCAGCAGCTATACGACAGGGACGAACACTGAAGCTTTCTTT. This translates into CASSYTTGTNTEAFF.

The chain has TRBV7-9 and TRBJ2-3; D not certain. V was pared by 2 bases and J by 0 bases, with 12 bases between. Germline CDR1 and CDR2: SEHNR and FQNEAQ (reference sequence). The CDR3 spans 16 residues. The CDR3 sequence: CASSLNSWRSTDTQYF. CDR3 nucleotide sequence: TGTGCCAGCAGCTTAAACAGCTGGCGTAGCACAGATACGCAGTATTTT.

The genes are TRBV5-1 and TRBJ2-7; D is possibly TRBD2 (6 bases). Germline assignment: CDR1 SGHRS and CDR2 YFSETQ. V lost 0 bases and J lost 1, with 8 bases in between. The CDR3 spans 14 residues. CDR3 region: CASSLVGGSYEQYF. In nucleotides, the CDR3 is TGCGCCAGCAGCTTGGTGGGGGGATCCTACGAGCAGTACTTC.

The chain employs TRBV18 and TRBJ2-3; TRBD2 is a possible D gene (5 bases). The germline V and J ends were trimmed by 2 bases and 4 bases, with 10 bases remaining between them. From germline, CDR1 is KGHSH and CDR2 LQKENI. CDR3 size: 14 residues. CDR3: CASSPVSGADTQYF. The DNA for the CDR3 is TGTGCCAGCTCACCAGTATCCGGGGCAGATACGCAGTATTTT.